The 5 T cell receptor beta chains presented below share a single source sample, sequenced in a study of blood T cell repertoires in COVID-19. Clones were read by immunoSEQ multiplex PCR, and TCRdb kept only the in-frame ones, dropping some. The table has 200,000 to 250,000 clones, approximately 86% seen once. The material sequenced was peripheral blood. The receptors were gathered from a woman between 45 and 65 years old with COVID-19, enrolled during active disease.

The DNA of the CDR3 is TGTGCCAGCAGCCCTGGACTAGCGGGGAGGCCGGGGTATTTT. Amino acids: CASSPGLAGRPGYF. The chain carries TRBV9 and TRBJ2-3; 12 bases are shared with TRBD2. The J segment lost 14 bases and the V segment lost 4 bases, leaving 11 bases of the junction unmatched. Germline CDR1 SGDLS, CDR2 YYNGEE. This CDR3 is built from 14 residues.

This sequence joins TRBV11-2 and TRBJ2-5; TRBD2 might be the D (6 bases). This CDR3 spans 15 amino acids. Germline CDR1 reads SGHAT; CDR2 reads FQNNGV. V was cut by 3 bases and J by 1 base, with 12 bases left in between. The CDR3 coding sequence is TGTGCCAGCAGCTTCCCCACGGGACTCCAAGAGACCCAGTACTTC. This codes for CASSFPTGLQETQYF.

The rearrangement joins TRBV6-2 or TRBV6-3 to TRBJ2-1, with no clear D. The germline gives CDR1 MNHEY, CDR2 SVGEGT. This CDR3 contains 14 residues. Trimming cost V 0 bases and J 4 bases, with 7 bases left between them. The CDR3 here is CASSYSPVYNEQFF. CDR3 in DNA: TGTGCCAGCAGTTACTCCCCTGTTTACAATGAGCAGTTCTTC.

This clone has only a few counts. The chain couples TRBV19 to TRBJ2-7; 7 bases agree with TRBD1. This CDR3 is built from 16 residues. V trimming: 5 bases; J trimming: 5 bases; junction bases outside the gene matches: 15. CDR1 and CDR2 from the germline V gene are LNHDA and SQIVND (reference sequence). The CDR3 DNA is TGTGCCAGTAGTCCTAAACGACAGGGTTTGGAGGACGAGCAGTACTTC. Translated, it gives CASSPKRQGLEDEQYF.

The rearrangement links TRBV6-6 to TRBJ1-4, with D unresolved. The V end was cut by 7 bases, the J end by 7 bases, with 16 bases between. Germline V lookup: CDR1 MNHNY, CDR2 SVGAGI (reference sequence). CDR3 length: 14 residues. CDR3 amino acids: CASIGGPSLEKLFF. As DNA, the CDR3 is TGTGCCAGCATCGGCGGTCCCTCGCTTGAAAAACTGTTTTTT.